A selection of T cell receptor beta chains follows, all from one sample in a study of blood T cell repertoires in COVID-19. Using immunoSEQ multiplex PCR, the repertoire was profiled, and TCRdb retains in-frame clones only, with some absent. The profile shows some 350,000 clones, approximately 86% of them singletons. Sequences were obtained from peripheral blood. Receptor source: a human donor in a cohort sampled during active COVID-19. The CDR3 runs from the conserved cysteine through the conserved F or W. Fields, in order: clone size, CDR3 length, D gene, J gene, V gene, CDR3 DNA, CDR3 protein. D genes are given only for firm matches. Not every row has a clone size; where given, it reads once, few, many or a size class.

clone size: NA
CDR3 length: 14
D gene: TRBD1
J gene: TRBJ2-5
V gene: TRBV5-1
CDR3 DNA: TGCGCCAGCAGCTTAGACAGGGGCAGAGAGACCCAGTACTTC
CDR3 protein: CASSLDRGRETQYF

clone size: NA
CDR3 length: 13
D gene: NA
J gene: TRBJ2-7
V gene: TRBV6-1
CDR3 DNA: TGTGCCAGCAGTGAGCAGGTCGGGACACGGGGGGACTTC
CDR3 protein: CASSEQVGTRGDF

clone size: NA
CDR3 length: 16
D gene: NA
J gene: TRBJ2-7
V gene: TRBV3-1/TRBV3-2
CDR3 DNA: TGTGCCAGCAGCGCCATTGCCGGGACTGCCGATAACGAGCAGTACTTC
CDR3 protein: CASSAIAGTADNEQYF

clone size: NA
CDR3 length: 16
D gene: NA
J gene: TRBJ1-4
V gene: TRBV15
CDR3 DNA: TGTGCCACCAGCAGAGATACAGGTTCGACTAATGAAAAACTGTTTTTT
CDR3 protein: CATSRDTGSTNEKLFF

clone size: NA
CDR3 length: 13
D gene: NA
J gene: TRBJ1-1
V gene: TRBV28
CDR3 DNA: TGTGCCAGCACCAGCGTAGTTCCCTCGGGGGCTTTCTTT
CDR3 protein: CASTSVVPSGAFF

clone size: NA
CDR3 length: 15
D gene: TRBD1
J gene: TRBJ1-4
V gene: TRBV5-8
CDR3 DNA: TGTGCCAGCAGCGGAGAGGGACAGTCTCCCGAAAAACTGTTTTTT
CDR3 protein: CASSGEGQSPEKLFF

clone size: NA
CDR3 length: 15
D gene: TRBD2
J gene: TRBJ2-7
V gene: TRBV3-1/TRBV3-2
CDR3 DNA: TGTGCCAGCAGCCAAGATGTGGGGAGGGCGGACGAGCAGTACTTC
CDR3 protein: CASSQDVGRADEQYF

clone size: NA
CDR3 length: 16
D gene: NA
J gene: TRBJ2-3
V gene: TRBV11-3
CDR3 DNA: TGTGCCAGCAGCTTAAGGGCAGGGGTTTTCACAGATACGCAGTATTTT
CDR3 protein: CASSLRAGVFTDTQYF

clone size: NA
CDR3 length: 14
D gene: NA
J gene: TRBJ1-1
V gene: TRBV19
CDR3 DNA: TGTGCCAGTAGTCCCCTGGACAGCAACACTGAAGCTTTCTTT
CDR3 protein: CASSPLDSNTEAFF

clone size: NA
CDR3 length: 12
D gene: NA
J gene: TRBJ1-2
V gene: TRBV12-3/TRBV12-4
CDR3 DNA: TGTGCCAGCAGTTTACAGGGGTATGGCTACACCTTC
CDR3 protein: CASSLQGYGYTF

clone size: many
CDR3 length: 16
D gene: NA
J gene: TRBJ2-7
V gene: TRBV14
CDR3 DNA: TGTGCCAGCAGCCAAGGTGGGGGCAGGGGAACCTACGAGCAGTACTTC
CDR3 protein: CASSQGGGRGTYEQYF

clone size: NA
CDR3 length: 14
D gene: NA
J gene: TRBJ1-2
V gene: TRBV28
CDR3 DNA: TGTGCCAGCAGTTTAGTAGGGGAGGGATATGGCTACACCTTC
CDR3 protein: CASSLVGEGYGYTF

clone size: NA
CDR3 length: 14
D gene: NA
J gene: TRBJ2-3
V gene: TRBV6-5
CDR3 DNA: TGTGCCAGCAAAAACGGGAGAGGTACAGATACGCAGTATTTT
CDR3 protein: CASKNGRGTDTQYF

clone size: NA
CDR3 length: 12
D gene: NA
J gene: TRBJ1-5
V gene: TRBV2
CDR3 DNA: TGTGCCAGCAGCAGGGGCAATCAGCCCCAGCATTTT
CDR3 protein: CASSRGNQPQHF

clone size: NA
CDR3 length: 14
D gene: NA
J gene: TRBJ1-5
V gene: TRBV2
CDR3 DNA: TGTGCCAGCAGTGGCCGACAGTCCAATCAGCCCCAGCATTTT
CDR3 protein: CASSGRQSNQPQHF

clone size: NA
CDR3 length: 12
D gene: TRBD2
J gene: TRBJ2-7
V gene: TRBV28
CDR3 DNA: TGTGCCAGCAGTTTAGCGGGGGGGGTCGGGTACTTC
CDR3 protein: CASSLAGGVGYF

clone size: NA
CDR3 length: 15
D gene: NA
J gene: TRBJ1-5
V gene: TRBV6-5
CDR3 DNA: TGTGCCAGCAGTTACTCTTGGAGTAGCAATCAGCCCCAGCATTTT
CDR3 protein: CASSYSWSSNQPQHF

clone size: once
CDR3 length: 15
D gene: NA
J gene: TRBJ2-3
V gene: TRBV6-1
CDR3 DNA: TGTGCCAGCAGTGAGGGGGGACGGAGCACAGATACGCAGTATTTT
CDR3 protein: CASSEGGRSTDTQYF

clone size: NA
CDR3 length: 13
D gene: NA
J gene: TRBJ1-1
V gene: TRBV7-3
CDR3 DNA: TGTGCCAGCAGAGAGGACAGGAACACTGAAGCTTTCTTT
CDR3 protein: CASREDRNTEAFF